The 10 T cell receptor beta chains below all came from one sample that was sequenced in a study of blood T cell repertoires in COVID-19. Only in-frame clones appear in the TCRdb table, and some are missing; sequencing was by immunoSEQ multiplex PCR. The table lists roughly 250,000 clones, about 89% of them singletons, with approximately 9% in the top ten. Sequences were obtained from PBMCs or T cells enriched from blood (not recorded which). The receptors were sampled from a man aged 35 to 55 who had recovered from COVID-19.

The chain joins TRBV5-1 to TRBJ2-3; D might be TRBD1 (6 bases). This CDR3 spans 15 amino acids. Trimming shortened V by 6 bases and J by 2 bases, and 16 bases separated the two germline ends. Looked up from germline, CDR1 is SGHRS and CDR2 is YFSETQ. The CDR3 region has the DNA TGCGCCAGCACTCCCGGGACACCTTACACAGATACGCAGTATTTT. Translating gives CASTPGTPYTDTQYF.

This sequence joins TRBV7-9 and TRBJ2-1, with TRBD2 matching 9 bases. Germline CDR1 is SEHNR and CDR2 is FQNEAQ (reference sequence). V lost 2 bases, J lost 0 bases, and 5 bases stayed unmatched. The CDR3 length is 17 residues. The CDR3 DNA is TGTGCCAGCAGCTTAAGCGGGAGGCCCAGCTCCTACAATGAGCAGTTCTTC. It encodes CASSLSGRPSSYNEQFF.

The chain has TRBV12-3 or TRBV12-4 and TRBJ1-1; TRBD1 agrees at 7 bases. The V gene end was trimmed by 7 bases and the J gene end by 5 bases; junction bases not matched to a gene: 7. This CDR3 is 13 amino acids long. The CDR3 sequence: CASTLTGSTEAFF. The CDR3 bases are TGTGCCAGCACTCTGACAGGGTCAACTGAAGCTTTCTTT.

CDR3 loop: CASSLWGREGVHTEAFF. The CDR3 DNA follows: TGTGCCAGCAGTTTATGGGGTCGGGAGGGGGTCCACACTGAAGCTTTCTTT. The V and J genes are TRBV28 and TRBJ1-1; D perhaps matches TRBD1 (6 bases). Trimming stripped 0 bases from V and 3 bases from J, with 17 bases between. The CDR3 sequence is 17 residues long. From germline, CDR1 is MDHEN and CDR2 SYDVKM.

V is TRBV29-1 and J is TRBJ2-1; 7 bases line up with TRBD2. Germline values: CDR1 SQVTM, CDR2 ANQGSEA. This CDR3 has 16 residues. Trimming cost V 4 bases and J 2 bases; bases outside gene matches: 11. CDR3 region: CSVVFQSGTAYNEQFF. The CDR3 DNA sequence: TGCAGCGTTGTGTTTCAAAGCGGGACCGCCTACAATGAGCAGTTCTTC.

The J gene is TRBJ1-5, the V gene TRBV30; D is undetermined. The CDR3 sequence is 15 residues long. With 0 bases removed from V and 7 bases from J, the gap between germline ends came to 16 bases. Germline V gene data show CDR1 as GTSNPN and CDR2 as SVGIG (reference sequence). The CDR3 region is CAWSVSQLRMQPQHF. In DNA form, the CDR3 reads TGTGCCTGGAGTGTTTCCCAGCTGAGGATGCAGCCCCAGCATTTT.

CDR3 in DNA: TGTGCCAGCAGTTTGCGGGGAGACTCTCCAAATGAGCAGTTCTTC. The encoded protein is CASSLRGDSPNEQFF. The V call is TRBV27, the J call TRBJ2-1, with a possible D match to TRBD2 (6 bases). The CDR3 is made up of 15 amino acids. The V gene lost 3 bases and the J gene lost 7 bases, with 16 bases spanning the gap. CDR1 and CDR2 (germline): MNHEY, SMNVEV (reference sequence).

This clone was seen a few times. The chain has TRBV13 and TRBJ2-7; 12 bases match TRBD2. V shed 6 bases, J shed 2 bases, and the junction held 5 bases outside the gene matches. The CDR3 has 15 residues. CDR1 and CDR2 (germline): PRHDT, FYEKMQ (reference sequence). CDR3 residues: CASRFRTSGAYEQYF. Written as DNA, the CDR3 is TGTGCCAGCAGATTCAGGACTAGCGGGGCCTACGAGCAGTACTTC.

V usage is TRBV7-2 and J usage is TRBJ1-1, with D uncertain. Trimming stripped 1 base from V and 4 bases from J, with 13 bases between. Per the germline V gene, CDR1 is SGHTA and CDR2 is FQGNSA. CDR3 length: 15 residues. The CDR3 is CASSLEGQAGTEAFF. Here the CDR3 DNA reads TGTGCCAGCAGCTTAGAAGGCCAGGCGGGCACTGAAGCTTTCTTT.

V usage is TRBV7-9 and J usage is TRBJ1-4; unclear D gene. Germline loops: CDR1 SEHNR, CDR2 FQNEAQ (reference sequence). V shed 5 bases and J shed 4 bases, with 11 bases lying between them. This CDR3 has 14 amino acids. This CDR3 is CASSPSGNNEKLFF. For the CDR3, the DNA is TGTGCCAGCAGCCCCTCCGGGAATAATGAAAAACTGTTTTTT.